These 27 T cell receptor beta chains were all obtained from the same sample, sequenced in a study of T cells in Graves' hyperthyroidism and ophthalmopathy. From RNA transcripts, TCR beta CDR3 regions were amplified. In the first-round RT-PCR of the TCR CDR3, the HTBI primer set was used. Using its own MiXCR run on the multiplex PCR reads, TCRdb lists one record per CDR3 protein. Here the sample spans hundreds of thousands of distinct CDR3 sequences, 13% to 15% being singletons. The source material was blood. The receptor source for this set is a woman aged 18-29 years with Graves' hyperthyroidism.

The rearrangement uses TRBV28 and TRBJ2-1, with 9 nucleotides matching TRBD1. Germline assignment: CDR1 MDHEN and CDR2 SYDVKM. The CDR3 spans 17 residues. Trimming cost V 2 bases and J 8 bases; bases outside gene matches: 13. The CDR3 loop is CASSLAAMGQGGDEQFF. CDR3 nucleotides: TGTGCCAGCAGTTTAGCCGCTATGGGACAGGGAGGGGATGAGCAGTTCTTC.

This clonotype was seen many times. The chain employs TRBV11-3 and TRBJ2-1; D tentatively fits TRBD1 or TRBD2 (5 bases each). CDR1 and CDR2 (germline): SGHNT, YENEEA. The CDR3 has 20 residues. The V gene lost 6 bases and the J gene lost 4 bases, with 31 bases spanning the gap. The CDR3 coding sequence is TGTGCCAGCAGTGCAGCTTTTTGGGCTAGCCAAAGAGGGACGTACAATGAGCAGTTCTTC. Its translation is CASSAAFWASQRGTYNEQFF.

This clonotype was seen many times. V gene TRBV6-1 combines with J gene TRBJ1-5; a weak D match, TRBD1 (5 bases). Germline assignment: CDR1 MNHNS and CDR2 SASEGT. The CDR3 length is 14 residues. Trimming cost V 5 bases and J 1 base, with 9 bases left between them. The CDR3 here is CASSYGGSNQPQHF. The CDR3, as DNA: TGTGCCAGCAGTTACGGGGGAAGCAATCAGCCCCAGCATTTT.

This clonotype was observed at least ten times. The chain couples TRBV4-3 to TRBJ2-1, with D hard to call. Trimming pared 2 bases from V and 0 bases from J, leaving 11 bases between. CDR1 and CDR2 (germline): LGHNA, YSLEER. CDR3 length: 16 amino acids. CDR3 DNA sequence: TGCGCCAGCAGCCAATTAGGGCTGAGCTCCTACAATGAGCAGTTCTTC. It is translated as CASSQLGLSSYNEQFF.

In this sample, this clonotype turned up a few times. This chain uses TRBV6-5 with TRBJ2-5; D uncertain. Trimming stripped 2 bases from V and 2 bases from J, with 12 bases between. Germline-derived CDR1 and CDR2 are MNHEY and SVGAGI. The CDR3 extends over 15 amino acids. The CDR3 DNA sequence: TGTGCCAGCAGTTACGGTGGGCTCACTCAAGAGACCCAGTACTTC. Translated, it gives CASSYGGLTQETQYF.

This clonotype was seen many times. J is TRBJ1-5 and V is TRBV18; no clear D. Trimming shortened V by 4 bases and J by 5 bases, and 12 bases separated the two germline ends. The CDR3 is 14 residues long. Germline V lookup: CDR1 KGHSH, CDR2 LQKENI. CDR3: CASSLQDKYQPQHF. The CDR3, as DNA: TGTGCCAGCTCACTTCAGGATAAATATCAGCCCCAGCATTTT.

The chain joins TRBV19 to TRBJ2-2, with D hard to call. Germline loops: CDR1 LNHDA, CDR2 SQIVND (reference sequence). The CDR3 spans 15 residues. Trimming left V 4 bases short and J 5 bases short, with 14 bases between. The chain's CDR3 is CASSTGSKRTGELFF. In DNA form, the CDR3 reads TGTGCCAGTAGTACCGGGTCCAAGAGGACCGGGGAGCTGTTTTTT. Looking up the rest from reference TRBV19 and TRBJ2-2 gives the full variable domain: DGGITQSPKYLFRKEGQNVTLSCEQNLNHDAMYWYRQDPGQGLRLIYYSQIVNDFQKGDIAEGYSVSREKKESFPLTVTSAQKNPTAFYLCASSTGSKRTGELFFGEGSRLTVL.

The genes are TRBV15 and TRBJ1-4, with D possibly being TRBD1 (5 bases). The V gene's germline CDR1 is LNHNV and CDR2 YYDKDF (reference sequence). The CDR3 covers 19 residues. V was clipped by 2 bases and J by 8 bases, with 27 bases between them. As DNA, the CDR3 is TGTGCCACCAGCAGAAAGGCAGGGAAAAAGGATTTCGTAAAGGAAAAACTGTTTTTT. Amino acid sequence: CATSRKAGKKDFVKEKLFF.

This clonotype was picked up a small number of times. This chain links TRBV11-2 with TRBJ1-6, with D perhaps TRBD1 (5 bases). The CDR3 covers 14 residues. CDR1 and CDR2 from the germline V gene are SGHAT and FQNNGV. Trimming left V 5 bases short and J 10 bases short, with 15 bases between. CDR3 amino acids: CASSVAGVQSPLHF. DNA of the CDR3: TGTGCCAGCAGCGTAGCGGGGGTACAGTCACCCCTCCACTTT.

This chain's CDR3 is CASRPKGLARYNEQFF. The CDR3 DNA reads as TGTGCCAGCAGACCCAAGGGGCTAGCGCGGTACAATGAGCAGTTCTTC. The V and J genes are TRBV12-3 or TRBV12-4 and TRBJ2-1; maybe TRBD2 (6 bases). The CDR3 spans 16 residues. V lost 6 bases to trimming and J lost 4 bases, with 19 bases between them.

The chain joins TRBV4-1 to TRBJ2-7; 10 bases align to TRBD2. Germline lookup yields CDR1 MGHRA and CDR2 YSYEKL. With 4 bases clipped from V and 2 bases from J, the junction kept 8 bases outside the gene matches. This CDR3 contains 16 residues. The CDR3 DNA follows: TGCGCCAGCAGCCGGGTTAGCGGGAGGCCAACCTACGAGCAGTACTTC. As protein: CASSRVSGRPTYEQYF.

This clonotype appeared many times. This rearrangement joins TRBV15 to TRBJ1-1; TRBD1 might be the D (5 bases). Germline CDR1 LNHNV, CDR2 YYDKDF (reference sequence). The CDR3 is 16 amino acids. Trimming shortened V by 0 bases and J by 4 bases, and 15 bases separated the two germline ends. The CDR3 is CATSRDQGLLGTEAFF. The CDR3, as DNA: TGTGCCACCAGCAGAGACCAGGGACTACTGGGCACTGAAGCTTTCTTT.

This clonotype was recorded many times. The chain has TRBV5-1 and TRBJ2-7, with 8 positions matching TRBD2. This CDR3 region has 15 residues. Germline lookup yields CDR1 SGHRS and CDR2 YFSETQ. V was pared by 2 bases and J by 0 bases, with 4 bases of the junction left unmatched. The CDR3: CASSFIAGSSYEQYF. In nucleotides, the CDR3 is TGCGCCAGCAGCTTTATAGCGGGGAGCTCCTACGAGCAGTACTTC.

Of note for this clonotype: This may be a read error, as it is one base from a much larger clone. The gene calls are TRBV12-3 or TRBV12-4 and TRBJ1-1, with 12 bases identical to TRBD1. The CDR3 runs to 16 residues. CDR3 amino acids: CTSSFGTGGPNTEAFF. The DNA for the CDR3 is TGTACCAGCAGTTTTGGGACAGGGGGCCCGAACACTGAAGCTTTCTTT.

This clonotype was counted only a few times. The chain's CDR3 is CASSVTPGNTEAFF. For the CDR3, the DNA is TGTGCCAGCAGCGTTACACCCGGGAACACTGAAGCTTTCTTT. The chain joins TRBV9 to TRBJ1-1; no definite D call. CDR1 SGDLS and CDR2 YYNGEE come from the germline V gene. CDR3 size: 14 residues. Trimming left V 2 bases short and J 1 base short, with 9 bases between.

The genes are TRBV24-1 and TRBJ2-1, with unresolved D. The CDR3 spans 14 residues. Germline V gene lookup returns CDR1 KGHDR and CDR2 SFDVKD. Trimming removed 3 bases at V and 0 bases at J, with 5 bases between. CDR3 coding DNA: TGTGCCACCAGTGATCCCAGCTCCTACAATGAGCAGTTCTTC. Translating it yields CATSDPSSYNEQFF.

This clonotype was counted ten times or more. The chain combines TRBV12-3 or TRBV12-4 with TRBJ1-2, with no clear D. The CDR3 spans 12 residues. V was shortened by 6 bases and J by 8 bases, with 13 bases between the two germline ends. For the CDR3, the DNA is TGTGCCAGCAGCGGAGGGCCTAGCGGCTACACCTTC. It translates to CASSGGPSGYTF.

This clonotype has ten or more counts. The CDR3 region has the DNA TGTGCCAGCAGTTTGCGGCAACCCAGAGATACTGAAGCTTTCTTT. As protein: CASSLRQPRDTEAFF. The rearrangement uses TRBV12-3 or TRBV12-4 and TRBJ1-1; D gene uncertain. V was clipped by 3 bases and J by 5 bases, with 16 bases between them. This CDR3 spans 15 amino acids.

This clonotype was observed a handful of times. CDR3 amino acids: CASSLEPGELFF. The CDR3 nucleotides are TGTGCCAGCAGCTTAGAACCCGGGGAGCTGTTTTTT. The rearrangement uses TRBV13 and TRBJ2-2; D unclear. The CDR3 is 12 amino acids. Germline V CDR1 and CDR2: PRHDT, FYEKMQ (reference sequence). With 1 base removed from V and 6 bases from J, the gap between germline ends came to 3 bases.

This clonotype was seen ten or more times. The CDR3 is CASSSSGISRDEQYF. For the CDR3, the DNA is TGTGCCAGCAGCTCGAGTGGTATTTCCAGGGACGAGCAGTACTTC. The chain combines TRBV7-8 with TRBJ2-7, with D possibly matching TRBD1 (5 bases). CDR1 is SGHVS, CDR2 FQNEAQ, per germline. This CDR3 has 15 residues. The V end was cut by 4 bases, the J end by 5 bases, with 18 bases between.

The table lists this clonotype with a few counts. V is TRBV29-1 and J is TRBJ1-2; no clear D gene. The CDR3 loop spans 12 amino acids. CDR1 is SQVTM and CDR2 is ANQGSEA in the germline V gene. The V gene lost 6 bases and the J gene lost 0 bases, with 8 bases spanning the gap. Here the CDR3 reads CSVTDTNYGYTF. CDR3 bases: TGCAGCGTAACAGACACTAACTATGGCTACACCTTC.

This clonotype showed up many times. CDR3 residues: CAWSYARNQPQHF. CDR3 bases: TGTGCCTGGAGTTATGCCCGCAATCAGCCCCAGCATTTT. The chain carries TRBV30 and TRBJ1-5; no definite D call. CDR1 and CDR2 (germline): GTSNPN, SVGIG (reference sequence). CDR3 length equals 13 residues. Trimming left V 2 bases short and J 2 bases short, with 7 bases between.

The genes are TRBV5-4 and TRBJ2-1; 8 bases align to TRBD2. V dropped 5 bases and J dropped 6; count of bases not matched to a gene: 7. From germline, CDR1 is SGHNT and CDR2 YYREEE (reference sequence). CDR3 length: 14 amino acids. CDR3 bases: TGTGCCAGCAGGGATAGCGGGATGAGCAATGAGCAGTTCTTC. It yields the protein CASRDSGMSNEQFF.

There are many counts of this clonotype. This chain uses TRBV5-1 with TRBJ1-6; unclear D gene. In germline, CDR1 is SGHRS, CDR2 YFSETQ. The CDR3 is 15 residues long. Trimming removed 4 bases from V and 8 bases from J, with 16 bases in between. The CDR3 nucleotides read TGCGCCAGCAGCCGCGCATCGGGTTATGATTCACCCCTCCACTTT. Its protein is CASSRASGYDSPLHF.

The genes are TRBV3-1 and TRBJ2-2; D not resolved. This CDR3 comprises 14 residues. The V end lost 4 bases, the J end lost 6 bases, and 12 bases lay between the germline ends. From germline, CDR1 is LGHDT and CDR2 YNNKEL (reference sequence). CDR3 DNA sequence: TGTGCCAGCAGCCGATCCGACCACCCCGGGGAGCTGTTTTTT. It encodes CASSRSDHPGELFF.

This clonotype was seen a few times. The CDR3 loop reads CASSSYPRLRDGPYEQYF. The CDR3 DNA reads as TGTGCCAGCAGCTCCTACCCGCGACTCCGGGACGGACCCTACGAGCAGTACTTC. The chain links TRBV7-9 to TRBJ2-7; D may match TRBD1 or TRBD2 (5 bases each). Germline V gene lookup returns CDR1 SEHNR and CDR2 FQNEAQ (reference sequence). This CDR3 is 18 amino acids long. V lost 4 bases, J lost 2 bases, and 24 bases lay in between.

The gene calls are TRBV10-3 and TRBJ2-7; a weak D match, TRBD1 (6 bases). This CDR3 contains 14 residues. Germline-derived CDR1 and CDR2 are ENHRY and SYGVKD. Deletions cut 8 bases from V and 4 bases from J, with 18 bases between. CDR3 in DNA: TGTGCCATCGCCCCCTCGGACAGCCCTTACGAGCAGTACTTC. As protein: CAIAPSDSPYEQYF.